A single sample is the source of the 2 T cell receptor beta chains below, sequenced in a study of PD-1 blockade in classical Hodgkin lymphoma (dated by TCRdb to 2018 to 2021). The library came from the immunoSEQ multiplex PCR assay. In TCRdb, the immuneACCESS table is reduced to in-frame sequences with V and J assigned. These tables do not hold every clone; where another copy was compared, an unresolved V gene accounts for under half, and the others remain unexplained. Counted in this sample were 30,000 to 50,000 clones; around 78% of them appeared once. The ten largest account for approximately 11% of the sample. The time point label here, explained by the study, means: cycle 1 day 1 (C1D1), immediately before nivolumab initiation. Every trial patient had relapsed after autologous stem cell transplantation, and cohorts A, B and C differed in prior brentuximab vedotin exposure. The sample here was peripheral blood mononuclear cells (PBMCs), taken at baseline. Every receptor here comes from a human donor with classical Hodgkin lymphoma.

The chain is built from TRBV11-3 and TRBJ1-3; D ambiguous. V shed 6 bases and J shed 5 bases, with 14 bases lying between them. CDR1 and CDR2 (germline): SGHNT, YENEEA. CDR3 length: 14 amino acids. The CDR3 nucleotides are TGTGCCAGCAGTGGGCGGCTTCGGAGAAACACCATATATTTT. Its translation: CASSGRLRRNTIYF.

The genes are TRBV19 and TRBJ1-1; the D is unclear. Germline CDR1 and CDR2: LNHDA and SQIVND (reference sequence). CDR3 length: 14 residues. V lost 3 bases and J lost 1, with 9 bases in between. CDR3: CASSIIDANTEAFF. In nucleotides, the CDR3 is TGTGCCAGTAGTATTATTGACGCGAACACTGAAGCTTTCTTT.